The present TCR beta chain was sequenced within a study of blood T cell repertoires in COVID-19. The CDR3 extends over 15 amino acids. Germline CDR1 MGHRA, CDR2 YSYEKL. V lost 4 bases, J lost 5 bases, and 17 bases lay in between. As processed by the authors: Quantification of nucleated cells was approximated via reference gene primer amplification. Produced via immunoSEQ multiplex PCR; TCRdb's table is partial and in-frame only. V, J and clone size derive from that table, while D and trimming were established from the DNA sequence. The table lists approximately 210,000 clones, about 91% of them singletons.

The rearrangement joins TRBV4-1 to TRBJ2-5; D possibly corresponds to TRBD2 (6 bases). The TCR comes from a man younger than 45 with acute or convalescent COVID-19. The sequenced sample was peripheral blood. The CDR3 DNA reads as TGCGCCAGCAGCCTCGTCCTCAGGGAGGAGGAGACCCAGTACTTC. Translating gives CASSLVLREEETQYF.